This TCR beta chain comes out of a study of control samples from healthy donors and cancer patients. The CDR3 loop spans 14 amino acids. The junction had 3 bases not matched to a gene; V was cut back by 5 bases and J by 5 bases. Looked up from germline, CDR1 is SGHAT and CDR2 is FQNNGV. Method: immunoSEQ multiplex PCR; TCRdb's copy keeps in-frame clones and lacks some. The table records about 41,000 clones, roughly 94% of them present only once. This receptor was obtained from a man aged 55 to 70 in good health. Sequences were obtained from blood. The rearrangement uses TRBV11-2 and TRBJ1-4; 9 bases align to TRBD1. The CDR3 sequence: CASSVGQGNEKLFF. CDR3 coding DNA: TGTGCCAGCAGCGTAGGACAGGGGAATGAAAAACTGTTTTTT.